This TCR beta chain was captured in a study of cytomegalovirus exposure and HLA in healthy donors. CDR3 length equals 17 residues. The V gene lost 4 bases and the J gene lost 4 bases, with 23 bases spanning the gap. From germline, CDR1 is SGDLS and CDR2 YYNGEE. A multiplex PCR was run with 60 Vbeta primers and 13 Jbeta primers. The repertoire was sequenced with immunoSEQ multiplex PCR; TCRdb's copy has only in-frame clones and lacks some. This table has about 230,000 clones, over 75% appearing once. Sequences were obtained from PBMCs. This chain uses TRBV9 with TRBJ1-1; D may be TRBD1 (6 bases). This TCR was sampled from a boy between 10 and 17 years old in good health and CMV-seronegative. This CDR3 is CASSPRPLSRGGTEAFF. As DNA, the CDR3 is TGTGCCAGCAGCCCTCGCCCTTTGTCCCGAGGGGGCACTGAAGCTTTCTTT.